The clone carrying this T cell receptor (beta chain) was observed a few times. The data were obtained in a study of blood T cell repertoires in COVID-19. Across the whole study: From the United States, Italy and Spain came samples of acute and convalescent COVID-19. Nucleic acid was either cDNA or gDNA, and it came from T cells, B-cell-depleted T cells, or PBMCs.

Authors' analysis steps: Reference gene primer amplification gave nucleated cell count estimates. Sequencing used immunoSEQ multiplex PCR; TCRdb keeps in-frame clones, though not all of them. V and J calls and clone size are those listed in that table; D and trimming were worked out from the DNA. This sample has approximately 210,000 clones, with 84% found just once. CDR3 length: 15 amino acids. CDR1 and CDR2 from the germline V gene are MNHEY and SMNVEV (reference sequence). V was clipped by 2 bases and J by 3 bases, with 10 bases between them. The TCR was taken from a man aged 30 to 45 with active or convalescent COVID-19. The specimen sequenced was peripheral blood. The V and J genes are TRBV27 and TRBJ2-2; D unresolved. In nucleotides, the CDR3 is TGTGCCAGCAGTTTAGCAACCGGTTACACCGGGGAGCTGTTTTTT. Its translation is CASSLATGYTGELFF.